One sample yielded the 19 T cell receptor beta chains listed below, sequenced in a study of shared clonotypes between healthy human individuals. Measured with immunoSEQ multiplex PCR; TCRdb has only the in-frame clones, and not every one. Among approximately 640,000 clones listed, roughly 70% were seen once. The sample consisted of memory CD4+ T cells sorted from blood. Noted subset: CD45RA-negative fraction. These receptors all stem from a woman in her twenties or thirties in good health.

This chain joins TRBV30 and TRBJ2-3; possible D gene TRBD1, 5 bases. V gave up 1 base and J gave up 1 base, with 6 bases separating them. This CDR3 region has 13 residues. From germline, CDR1 is GTSNPN and CDR2 SVGIG (reference sequence). The CDR3: CAWSGGRTDTQYF. The CDR3 DNA reads as TGTGCCTGGAGTGGGGGCCGCACAGATACGCAGTATTTT.

CDR3 nucleotides: TGCAGCGTTGTAGTGACTAGCTCCTACAATGAGCAGTTCTTC. Its protein product is CSVVVTSSYNEQFF. The gene calls are TRBV29-1 and TRBJ2-1; D might be TRBD2 (6 bases). Germline V gene data show CDR1 as SQVTM and CDR2 as ANQGSEA. Trimming stripped 4 bases from V and 0 bases from J, with 10 bases between. The length of the CDR3 is 14 residues.

This clone appeared a single time. The V and J genes are TRBV4-1 and TRBJ2-1, with 11 bases that match TRBD2. Looked up from germline, CDR1 is MGHRA and CDR2 is YSYEKL. The CDR3 is 18 residues long. V lost 4 bases to trimming and J lost 10 bases; unmatched junction nucleotides: 18. CDR3 in amino acids: CASSPRTSGRAVQYEQFF. CDR3 nucleotides: TGCGCCAGCAGCCCAAGAACTAGCGGGAGAGCGGTTCAGTACGAGCAGTTCTTC.

The gene calls are TRBV2 and TRBJ2-5; TRBD1 aligns across 9 bases. The CDR3 loop spans 14 amino acids. V lost 4 bases and J lost 5; bases outside the gene matches: 5. CDR1 is SNHLY, CDR2 FYNNEI, per germline. CDR3 residues: CASSGTGGSETQYF. The DNA of the CDR3 is TGTGCCAGCAGTGGTACAGGGGGCTCGGAGACCCAGTACTTC.

The V and J genes are TRBV11-2 and TRBJ2-7; 11 nucleotides align to TRBD1. This CDR3 has 16 residues. Germline CDR1 and CDR2: SGHAT and FQNNGV. V lost 6 bases and J lost 0; bases outside the gene matches: 7. In DNA form, the CDR3 reads TGTGCCAGCAGAACGTTAGGGACAGGGGGCTCCTACGAGCAGTACTTC. As protein: CASRTLGTGGSYEQYF.

The chain uses TRBV28 and TRBJ1-5; 8 bases match TRBD1. Trimming took 10 bases from V and 4 from J; bases not matched to a gene: 9. The V gene's germline CDR1 is MDHEN and CDR2 SYDVKM. The CDR3 totals 14 residues. CDR3 DNA sequence: TGTGCCACCTACGGACAGGGCCGGAATCAGCCCCAGCATTTT. This encodes CATYGQGRNQPQHF.

This clone was observed a single time. The chain has TRBV7-3 and TRBJ1-1; no reliable D call. Germline V gene sequence: CDR1 SGHTA, CDR2 FQGTGA. This CDR3 spans 14 amino acids. Trimming took off 2 bases at V and 1 base at J, with 8 bases between the two ends. CDR3 amino acids: CASSLSSENTEAFF. CDR3 sequence (DNA): TGTGCCAGCAGCTTATCGTCGGAGAACACTGAAGCTTTCTTT.

A note on this clone: Other nucleotide sequences in the sample specify the same CDR3. This chain links TRBV7-9 with TRBJ2-7; no definite D call. The CDR3 contains 12 residues. Between the trimmed V and J ends, which lost 5 bases and 4 bases, there was a span of 9 bases. Germline V gene sequence: CDR1 SEHNR, CDR2 FQNEAQ (reference sequence). The chain's CDR3 is CASSRTPYEQYF. CDR3 in DNA: TGTGCCAGCAGCCGTACACCTTACGAGCAGTACTTC.

V and J are TRBV10-3 and TRBJ1-5; TRBD1 is a possible D gene (5 bases). Trimming pared 6 bases from V and 0 bases from J, leaving 9 bases between. The CDR3 totals 14 residues. The germline CDR1 and CDR2 sequences are ENHRY and SYGVKD. CDR3 amino acids: CAIRDTGSNQPQHF. In nucleotides, the CDR3 is TGTGCCATCAGGGACACTGGTAGCAATCAGCCCCAGCATTTT.

The chain has TRBV11-3 and TRBJ1-5; D gene unclear. Germline V CDR1 and CDR2: SGHNT, YENEEA. Trimming removed 4 bases at V and 1 base at J, with 11 bases between. There are 15 residues in the CDR3. CDR3 DNA sequence: TGTGCCAGCAGCTCTGGACGATTGAGCAATCAGCCCCAGCATTTT. Protein: CASSSGRLSNQPQHF.

The chain joins TRBV9 to TRBJ1-3; 8 nucleotides match TRBD1. After removal of 0 bases from V and 0 bases from J, the junction contained 5 bases not matched to a gene. Germline V gene lookup returns CDR1 SGDLS and CDR2 YYNGEE. The CDR3 has 17 residues. CDR3 protein: CASSVGAGGLSGNTIYF. DNA for the CDR3: TGTGCCAGCAGCGTAGGTGCAGGGGGCCTCTCTGGAAACACCATATATTTT.

The chain employs TRBV12-5 and TRBJ1-5; TRBD1 might be the D (6 bases). The germline gives CDR1 LGHNT, CDR2 FRNRAP. CDR3 length equals 16 residues. V was clipped by 1 base and J by 6 bases, with 16 bases between them. In DNA form, the CDR3 reads TGTGCTAGTGGTTTGGCCACTACAGGGCGGATTCAGCCCCAGCATTTT. Protein product: CASGLATTGRIQPQHF.

The chain combines TRBV12-5 with TRBJ2-1; 8 bases agree with TRBD2. J was trimmed by 7 bases and V by 2 bases; bases with no gene match: 10. The CDR3 contains 16 residues. CDR1 and CDR2 (germline): LGHNT, FRNRAP. CDR3 in DNA: TGTGCTAGTGGTTTGAGCGGGAGCGGGCTGGGGAATGAGCAGTTCTTC. This codes for CASGLSGSGLGNEQFF.

J is TRBJ1-4 and V is TRBV5-1, with 10 bases matching TRBD1. From germline, CDR1 is SGHRS and CDR2 YFSETQ. V was pared by 4 bases and J by 7 bases, with 4 bases of the junction left unmatched. The CDR3 covers 14 residues. CDR3 DNA sequence: TGCGCCAGCAGCGGGACAGGGGAGGCTGAAAAACTGTTTTTT. Translated, it gives CASSGTGEAEKLFF.

The V and J genes are TRBV18 and TRBJ1-4; D is unresolved. Germline V lookup: CDR1 KGHSH, CDR2 LQKENI. This CDR3 is built from 13 residues. V was shortened by 3 bases and J by 5 bases, with 7 bases between the two germline ends. CDR3 bases: TGTGCCAGCTCACCGGATCAGAATGAAAAACTGTTTTTT. It specifies CASSPDQNEKLFF.

The chain recombines TRBV18 with TRBJ2-5; TRBD1 might be the D (6 bases). Germline CDR1 is KGHSH and CDR2 is LQKENI. Trimming removed 4 bases at V and 0 bases at J, with 9 bases between. This CDR3 region has 14 residues. CDR3 residues: CASSRSGDQETQYF. In DNA form, the CDR3 reads TGTGCCAGCTCACGTTCAGGGGACCAAGAGACCCAGTACTTC.

This clone has a single count. The same CDR3 is also encoded by other DNA sequences in this sample. CDR3 sequence reads: CASSLSSGNTEAFF. Here the CDR3 DNA reads TGTGCCAGCAGCTTAAGTTCAGGGAACACTGAAGCTTTCTTT. This chain joins TRBV7-3 and TRBJ1-1, with unresolved D. The CDR3 is 14 amino acids. CDR1 is SGHTA, CDR2 FQGTGA, per germline. The V gene lost 1 base and the J gene lost 1 base, with 7 bases spanning the gap.

The count of this clone is one. The chain couples TRBV6-6 to TRBJ2-3; D gene ambiguous. The CDR3 has 16 residues. The V and J ends lost 0 bases and 2 bases respectively, with 12 bases between them. Per germline, CDR1 MNHNY and CDR2 SVGAGI (reference sequence). CDR3 in DNA: TGTGCCAGCAGTTACTCGATCGCGGCTTTCACAGATACGCAGTATTTT. Its translation is CASSYSIAAFTDTQYF.

V is TRBV2 and J is TRBJ1-1; 7 nucleotides align to TRBD1. Losses at the gene ends were 10 bases for V and 3 bases for J; bases not matched to a gene: 11. The CDR3 extends over 14 amino acids. Germline CDR1 is SNHLY and CDR2 is FYNNEI. Written as DNA, the CDR3 is TGTGCCACCACCGACAGGGTTCAGGACACTGAAGCTTTCTTT. Encoded protein: CATTDRVQDTEAFF.